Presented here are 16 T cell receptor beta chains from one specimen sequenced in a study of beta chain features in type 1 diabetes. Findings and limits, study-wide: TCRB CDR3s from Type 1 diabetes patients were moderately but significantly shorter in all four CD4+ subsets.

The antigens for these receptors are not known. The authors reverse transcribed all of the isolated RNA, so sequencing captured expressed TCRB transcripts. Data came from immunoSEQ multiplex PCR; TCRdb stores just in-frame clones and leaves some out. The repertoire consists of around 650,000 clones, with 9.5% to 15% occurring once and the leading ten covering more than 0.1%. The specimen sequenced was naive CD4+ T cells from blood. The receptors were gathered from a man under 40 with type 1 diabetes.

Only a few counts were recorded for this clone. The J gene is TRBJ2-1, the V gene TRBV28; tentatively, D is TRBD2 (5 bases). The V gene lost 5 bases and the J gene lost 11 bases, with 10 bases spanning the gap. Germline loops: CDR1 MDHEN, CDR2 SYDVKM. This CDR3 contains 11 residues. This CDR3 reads CASSPGYKQFF. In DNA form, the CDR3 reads TGTGCCAGCAGTCCGGGGTATAAGCAGTTCTTC.

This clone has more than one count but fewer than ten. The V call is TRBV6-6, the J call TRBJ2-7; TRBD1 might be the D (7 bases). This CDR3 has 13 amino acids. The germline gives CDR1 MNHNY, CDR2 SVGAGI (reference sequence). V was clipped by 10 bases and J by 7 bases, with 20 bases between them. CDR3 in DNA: TGTGCCACCGCGGGTCAGGGGGGTTCAGAGCAGTACTTC. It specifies CATAGQGGSEQYF.

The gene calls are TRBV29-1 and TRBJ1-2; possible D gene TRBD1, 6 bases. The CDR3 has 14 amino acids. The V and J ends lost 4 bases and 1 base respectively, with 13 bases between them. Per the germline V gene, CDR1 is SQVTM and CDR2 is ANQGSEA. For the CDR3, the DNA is TGCAGCGTTGCCAGGGGCGCAGATAACTATGGCTACACCTTC. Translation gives CSVARGADNYGYTF.

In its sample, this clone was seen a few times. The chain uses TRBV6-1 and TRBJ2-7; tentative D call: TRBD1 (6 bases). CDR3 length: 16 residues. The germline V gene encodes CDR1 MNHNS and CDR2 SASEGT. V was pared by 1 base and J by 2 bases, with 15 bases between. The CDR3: CASSEGPTGSPYEQYF. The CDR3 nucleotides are TGTGCCAGCAGTGAAGGCCCTACAGGGTCCCCCTACGAGCAGTACTTC.

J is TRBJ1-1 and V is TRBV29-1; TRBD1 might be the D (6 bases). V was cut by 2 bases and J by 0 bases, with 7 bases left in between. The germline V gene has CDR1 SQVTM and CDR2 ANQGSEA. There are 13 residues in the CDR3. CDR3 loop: CSVEKGVNTEAFF. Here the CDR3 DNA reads TGCAGCGTTGAAAAGGGGGTGAACACTGAAGCTTTCTTT.

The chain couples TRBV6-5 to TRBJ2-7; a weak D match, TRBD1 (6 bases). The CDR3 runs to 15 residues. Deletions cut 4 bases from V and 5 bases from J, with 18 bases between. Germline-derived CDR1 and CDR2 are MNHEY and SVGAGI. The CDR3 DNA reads TGTGCCAGCAGTTTTCTACAGGGTGTGGGAAACGAGCAGTACTTC. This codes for CASSFLQGVGNEQYF.

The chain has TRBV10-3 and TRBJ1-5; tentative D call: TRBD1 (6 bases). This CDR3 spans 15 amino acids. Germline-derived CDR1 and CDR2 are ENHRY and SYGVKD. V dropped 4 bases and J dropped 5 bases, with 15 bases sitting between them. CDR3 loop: CAISVGRGQDQPQHF. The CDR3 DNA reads TGTGCCATCAGTGTGGGCAGGGGCCAGGATCAGCCCCAGCATTTT.

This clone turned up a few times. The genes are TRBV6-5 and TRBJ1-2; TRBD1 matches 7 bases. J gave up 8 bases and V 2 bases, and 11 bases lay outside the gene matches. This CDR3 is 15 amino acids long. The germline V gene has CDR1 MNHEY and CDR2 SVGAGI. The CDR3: CASSYENRGTEGYTF. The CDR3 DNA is TGTGCCAGCAGTTACGAGAACAGGGGAACGGAAGGCTACACCTTC.

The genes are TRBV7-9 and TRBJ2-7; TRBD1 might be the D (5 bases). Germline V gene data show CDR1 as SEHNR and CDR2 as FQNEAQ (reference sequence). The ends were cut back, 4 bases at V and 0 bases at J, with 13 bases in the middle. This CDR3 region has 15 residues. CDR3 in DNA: TGTGCCAGCAGCTCGCCGACAGTAAGCTCCTACGAGCAGTACTTC. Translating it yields CASSSPTVSSYEQYF.

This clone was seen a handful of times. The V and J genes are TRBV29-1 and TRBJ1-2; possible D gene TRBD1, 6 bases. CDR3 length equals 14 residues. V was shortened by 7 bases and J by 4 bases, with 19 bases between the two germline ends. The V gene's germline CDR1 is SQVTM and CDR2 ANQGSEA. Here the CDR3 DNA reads TGCAGCGCGCCAAACTTGGACAGATCCTATGGCTACACCTTC. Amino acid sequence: CSAPNLDRSYGYTF.

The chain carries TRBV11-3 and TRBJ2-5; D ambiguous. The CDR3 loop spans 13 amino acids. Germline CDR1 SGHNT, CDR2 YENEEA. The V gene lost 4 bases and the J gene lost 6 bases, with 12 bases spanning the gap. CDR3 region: CASSSDLVKTQYF. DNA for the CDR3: TGTGCCAGCAGCTCCGACCTCGTCAAGACCCAGTACTTC.

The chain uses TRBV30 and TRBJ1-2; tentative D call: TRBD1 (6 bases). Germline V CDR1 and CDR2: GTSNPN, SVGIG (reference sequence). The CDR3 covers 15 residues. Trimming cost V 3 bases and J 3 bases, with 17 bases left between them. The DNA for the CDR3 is TGTGCCTGGAGCCGACAGGCGGCGGACTACTATGGCTACACCTTC. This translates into CAWSRQAADYYGYTF.

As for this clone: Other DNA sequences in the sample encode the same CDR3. CDR3 region: CASSLVGGETQYF. The CDR3 nucleotides read TGTGCCAGCAGCTTAGTAGGAGGCGAGACCCAGTACTTC. The rearrangement uses TRBV7-2 and TRBJ2-5; D might be TRBD2 (5 bases). Trimming pared 1 base from V and 5 bases from J, leaving 8 bases between. The CDR3 runs to 13 residues. From germline, CDR1 is SGHTA and CDR2 FQGNSA.

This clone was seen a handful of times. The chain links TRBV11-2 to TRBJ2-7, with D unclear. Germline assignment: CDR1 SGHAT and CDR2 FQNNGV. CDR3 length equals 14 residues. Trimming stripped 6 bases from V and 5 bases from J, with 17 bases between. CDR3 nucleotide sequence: TGTGCCAGCAGGGATCGGACGGACGCCCACGAGCAGTACTTC. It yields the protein CASRDRTDAHEQYF.

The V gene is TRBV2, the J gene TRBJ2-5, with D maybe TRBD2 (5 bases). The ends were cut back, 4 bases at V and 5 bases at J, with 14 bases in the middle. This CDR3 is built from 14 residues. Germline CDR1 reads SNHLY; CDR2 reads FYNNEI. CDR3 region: CASSGRKGQETQYF. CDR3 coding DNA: TGTGCCAGCAGTGGGAGGAAAGGCCAGGAGACCCAGTACTTC.

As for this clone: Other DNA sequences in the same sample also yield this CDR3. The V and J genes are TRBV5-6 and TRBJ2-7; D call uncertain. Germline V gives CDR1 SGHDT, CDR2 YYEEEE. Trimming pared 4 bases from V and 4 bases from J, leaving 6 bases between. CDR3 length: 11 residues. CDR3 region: CASSLQYEQYF. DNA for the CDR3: TGTGCCAGCAGCCTTCAATACGAGCAGTACTTC.